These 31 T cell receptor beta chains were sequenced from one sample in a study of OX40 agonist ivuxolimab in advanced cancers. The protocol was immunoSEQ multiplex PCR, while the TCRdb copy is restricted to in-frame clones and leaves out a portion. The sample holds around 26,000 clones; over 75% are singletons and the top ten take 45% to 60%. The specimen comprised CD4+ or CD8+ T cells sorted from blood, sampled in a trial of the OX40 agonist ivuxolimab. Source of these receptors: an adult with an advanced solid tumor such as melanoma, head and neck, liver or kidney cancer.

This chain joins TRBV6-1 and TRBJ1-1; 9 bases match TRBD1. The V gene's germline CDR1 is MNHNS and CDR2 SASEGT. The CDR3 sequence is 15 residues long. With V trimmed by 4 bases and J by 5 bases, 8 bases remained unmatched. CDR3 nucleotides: TGTGCCAGCAGTGTGGGGGGGACAGGGCGAACTGAAGCTTTCTTT. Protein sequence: CASSVGGTGRTEAFF.

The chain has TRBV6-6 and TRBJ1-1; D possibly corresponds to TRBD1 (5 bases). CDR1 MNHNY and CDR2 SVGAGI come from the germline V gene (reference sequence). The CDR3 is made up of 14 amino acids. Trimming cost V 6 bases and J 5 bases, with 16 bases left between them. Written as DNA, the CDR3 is TGTGCCAGCAGACCTAGGGGTGACGATACTGAAGCTTTCTTT. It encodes CASRPRGDDTEAFF.

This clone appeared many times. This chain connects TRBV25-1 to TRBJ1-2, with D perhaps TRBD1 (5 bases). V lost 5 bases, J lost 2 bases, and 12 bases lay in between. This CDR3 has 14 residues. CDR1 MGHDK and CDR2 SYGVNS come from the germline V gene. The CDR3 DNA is TGTGCCAGCAGTAGTTTTTCAGGGAACTATGGCTACACCTTC. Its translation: CASSSFSGNYGYTF.

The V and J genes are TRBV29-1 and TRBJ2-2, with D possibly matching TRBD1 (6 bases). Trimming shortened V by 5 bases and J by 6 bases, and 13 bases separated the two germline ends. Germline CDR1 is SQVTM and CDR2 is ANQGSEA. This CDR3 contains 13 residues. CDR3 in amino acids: CSVRDNRSGELFF. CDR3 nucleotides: TGCAGCGTTCGGGACAACAGGTCCGGGGAGCTGTTTTTT.

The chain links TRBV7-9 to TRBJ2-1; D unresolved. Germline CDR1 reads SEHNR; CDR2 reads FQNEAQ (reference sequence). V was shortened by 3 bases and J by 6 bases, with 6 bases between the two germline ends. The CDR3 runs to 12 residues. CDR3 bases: TGTGCCAGCAGCTTTTCCCCCAATGAGCAGTTCTTC. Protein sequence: CASSFSPNEQFF.

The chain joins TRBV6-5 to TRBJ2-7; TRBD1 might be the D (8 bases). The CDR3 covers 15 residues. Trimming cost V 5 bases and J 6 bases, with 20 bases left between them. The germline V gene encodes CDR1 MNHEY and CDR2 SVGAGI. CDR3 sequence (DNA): TGTGCCAGCAGTCAAAGCGGGACAGGCGTTCCCGAGCAGTACTTC. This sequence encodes CASSQSGTGVPEQYF.

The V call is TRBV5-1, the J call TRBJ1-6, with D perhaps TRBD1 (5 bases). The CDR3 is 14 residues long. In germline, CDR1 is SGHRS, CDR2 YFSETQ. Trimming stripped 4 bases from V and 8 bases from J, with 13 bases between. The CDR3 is CASSLWGVDSPLHF. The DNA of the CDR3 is TGCGCCAGCAGCCTGTGGGGGGTTGATTCACCCCTCCACTTT.

The CDR3 region has the DNA TGTGCCAGCAGTGAAGTGGCGGGGGACAATTCCTCTGGAAACACCATATATTTT. Translated, it gives CASSEVAGDNSSGNTIYF. The V call is TRBV6-1, the J call TRBJ1-3, with a possible D match to TRBD1 (6 bases). This CDR3 has 18 amino acids. Germline V gene data show CDR1 as MNHNS and CDR2 as SASEGT. Trimming removed 1 base from V and 0 bases from J, with 16 bases in between.

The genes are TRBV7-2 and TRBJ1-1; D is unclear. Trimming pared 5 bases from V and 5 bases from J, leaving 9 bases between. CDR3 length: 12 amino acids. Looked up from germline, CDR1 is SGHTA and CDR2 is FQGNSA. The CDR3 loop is CASSLILTEAFF. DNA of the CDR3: TGTGCCAGCAGCCTCATCTTAACTGAAGCTTTCTTT.

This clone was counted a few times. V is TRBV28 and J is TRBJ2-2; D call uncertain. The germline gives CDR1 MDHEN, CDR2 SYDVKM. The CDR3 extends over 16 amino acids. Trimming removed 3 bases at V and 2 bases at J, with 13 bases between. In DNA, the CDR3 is TGTGCCAGCAGTTTTACCGGAAGGGAAAACACCGGGGAGCTGTTTTTT. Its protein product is CASSFTGRENTGELFF.

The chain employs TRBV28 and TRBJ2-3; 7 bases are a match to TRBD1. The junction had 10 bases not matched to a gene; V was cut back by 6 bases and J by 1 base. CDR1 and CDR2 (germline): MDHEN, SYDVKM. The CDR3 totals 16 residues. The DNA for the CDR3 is TGTGCCAGCAGCGAGAGGGACAGCAGGGGCACAGATACGCAGTATTTT. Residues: CASSERDSRGTDTQYF.

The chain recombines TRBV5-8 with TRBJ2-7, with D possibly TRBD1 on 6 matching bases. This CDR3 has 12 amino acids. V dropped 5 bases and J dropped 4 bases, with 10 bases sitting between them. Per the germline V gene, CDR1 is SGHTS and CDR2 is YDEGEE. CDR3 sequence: CASSDRLYEQYF. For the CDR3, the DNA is TGTGCCAGCAGTGACAGGCTTTACGAGCAGTACTTC. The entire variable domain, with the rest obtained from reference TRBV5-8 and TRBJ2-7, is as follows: EAGVTQSPTHLIKTRGQQATLRCSPISGHTSVYWYQQALGLGLQFLLWYDEGEERNRGNFPPRFSGRQFPNYSSELNVNALELEDSALYLCASSDRLYEQYFGPGTRLTVT.

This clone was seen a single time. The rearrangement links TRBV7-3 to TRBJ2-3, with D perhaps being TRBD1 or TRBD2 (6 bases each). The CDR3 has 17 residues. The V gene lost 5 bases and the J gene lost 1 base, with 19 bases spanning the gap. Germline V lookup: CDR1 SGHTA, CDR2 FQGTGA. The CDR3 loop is CASSLYRGPSGTDTQYF. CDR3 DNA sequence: TGTGCCAGCAGCCTCTATCGGGGGCCTTCCGGCACAGATACGCAGTATTTT.

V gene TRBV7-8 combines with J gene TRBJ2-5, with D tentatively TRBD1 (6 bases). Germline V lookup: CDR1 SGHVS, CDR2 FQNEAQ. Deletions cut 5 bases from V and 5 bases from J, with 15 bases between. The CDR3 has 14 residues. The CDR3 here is CASSLTGNEETQYF. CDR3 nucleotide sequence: TGTGCCAGCAGCCTAACAGGGAATGAGGAGACCCAGTACTTC.

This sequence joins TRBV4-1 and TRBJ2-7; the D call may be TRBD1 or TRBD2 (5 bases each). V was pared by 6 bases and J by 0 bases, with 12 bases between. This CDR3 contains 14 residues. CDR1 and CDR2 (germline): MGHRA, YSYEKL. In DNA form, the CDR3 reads TGCGCCAGCAGTCCGGGACCTAGCTCCTACGAGCAGTACTTC. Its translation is CASSPGPSSYEQYF.

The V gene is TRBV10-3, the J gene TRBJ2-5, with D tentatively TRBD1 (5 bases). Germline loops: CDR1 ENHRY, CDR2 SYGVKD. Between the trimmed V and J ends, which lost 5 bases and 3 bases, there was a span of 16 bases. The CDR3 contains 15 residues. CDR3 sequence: CAISPTVLVKETQYF. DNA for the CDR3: TGTGCCATCAGTCCGACAGTCCTGGTAAAAGAGACCCAGTACTTC.

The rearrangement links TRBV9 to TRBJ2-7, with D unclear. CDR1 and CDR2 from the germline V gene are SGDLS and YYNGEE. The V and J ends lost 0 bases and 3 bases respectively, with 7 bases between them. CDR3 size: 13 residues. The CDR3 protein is CASSVGSSYEQYF. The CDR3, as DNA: TGTGCCAGCAGCGTAGGCTCCAGCTACGAGCAGTACTTC.

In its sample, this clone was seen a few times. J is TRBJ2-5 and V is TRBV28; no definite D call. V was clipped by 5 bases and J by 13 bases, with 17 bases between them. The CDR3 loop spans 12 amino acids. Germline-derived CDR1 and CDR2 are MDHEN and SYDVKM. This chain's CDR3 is CASSATVGLRYF. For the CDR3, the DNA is TGTGCCAGCAGTGCAACAGTCGGTTTGAGGTACTTC.

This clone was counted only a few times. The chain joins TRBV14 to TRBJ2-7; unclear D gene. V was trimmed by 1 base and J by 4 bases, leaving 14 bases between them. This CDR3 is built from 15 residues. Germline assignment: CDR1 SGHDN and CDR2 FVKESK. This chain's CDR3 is CASSQGPVGRYEQYF. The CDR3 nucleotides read TGTGCCAGCAGCCAAGGGCCAGTGGGTAGGTACGAGCAGTACTTC.

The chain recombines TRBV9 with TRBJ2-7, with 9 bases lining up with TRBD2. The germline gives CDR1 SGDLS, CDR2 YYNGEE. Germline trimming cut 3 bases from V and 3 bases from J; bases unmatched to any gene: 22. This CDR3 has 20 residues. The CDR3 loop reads CASSAPAFGGQLTSGYEQYF. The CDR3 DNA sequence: TGTGCCAGCAGCGCTCCTGCTTTTGGGGGGCAGTTGACTAGCGGCTACGAGCAGTACTTC.

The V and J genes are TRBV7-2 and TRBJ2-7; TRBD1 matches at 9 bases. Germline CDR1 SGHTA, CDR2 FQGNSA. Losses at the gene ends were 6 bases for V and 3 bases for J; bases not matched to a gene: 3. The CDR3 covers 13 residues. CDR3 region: CASRDRGLYEQYF. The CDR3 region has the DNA TGTGCCAGCAGGGACAGGGGACTCTACGAGCAGTACTTC.

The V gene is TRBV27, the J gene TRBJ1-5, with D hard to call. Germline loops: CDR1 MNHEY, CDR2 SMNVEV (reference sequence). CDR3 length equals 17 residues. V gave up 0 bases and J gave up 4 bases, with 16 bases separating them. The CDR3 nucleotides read TGTGCCAGCAGTTTATCGGGAATTGGAGCTACAAATCAGCCCCAGCATTTT. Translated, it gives CASSLSGIGATNQPQHF.

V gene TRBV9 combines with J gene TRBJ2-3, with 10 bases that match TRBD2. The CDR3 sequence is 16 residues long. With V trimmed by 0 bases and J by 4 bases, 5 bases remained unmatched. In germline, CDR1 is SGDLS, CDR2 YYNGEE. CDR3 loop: CASSVGNSGGPDTQYF. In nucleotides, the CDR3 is TGTGCCAGCAGCGTAGGTAATAGCGGGGGGCCAGATACGCAGTATTTT.

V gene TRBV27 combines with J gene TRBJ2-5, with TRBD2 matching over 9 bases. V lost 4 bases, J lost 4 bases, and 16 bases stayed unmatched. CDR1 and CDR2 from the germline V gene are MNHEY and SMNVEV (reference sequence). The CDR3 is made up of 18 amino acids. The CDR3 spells CASSSLSGGMDLGETQYF. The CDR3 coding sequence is TGTGCCAGCAGTTCACTCAGCGGGGGGATGGACTTAGGAGAGACCCAGTACTTC.

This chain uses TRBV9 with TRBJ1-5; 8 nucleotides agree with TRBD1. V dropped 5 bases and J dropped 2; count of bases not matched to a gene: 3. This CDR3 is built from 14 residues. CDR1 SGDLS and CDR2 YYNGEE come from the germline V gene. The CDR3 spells CASSQTGGNQPQHF. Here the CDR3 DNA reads TGTGCCAGCAGTCAGACAGGGGGCAATCAGCCCCAGCATTTT.

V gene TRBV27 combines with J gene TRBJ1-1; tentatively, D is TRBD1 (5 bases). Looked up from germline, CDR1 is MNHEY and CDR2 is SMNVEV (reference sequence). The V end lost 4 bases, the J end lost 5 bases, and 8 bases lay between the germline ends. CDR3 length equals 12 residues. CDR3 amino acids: CASSWGGTEAFF. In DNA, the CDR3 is TGTGCCAGCAGTTGGGGGGGAACTGAAGCTTTCTTT.

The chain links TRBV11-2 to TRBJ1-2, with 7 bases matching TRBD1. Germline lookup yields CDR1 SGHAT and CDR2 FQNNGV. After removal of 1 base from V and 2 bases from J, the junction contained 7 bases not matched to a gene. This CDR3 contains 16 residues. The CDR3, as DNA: TGTGCCAGCAGCTTAGGCGCAGGGGGTAGGAACTATGGCTACACCTTC. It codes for CASSLGAGGRNYGYTF.

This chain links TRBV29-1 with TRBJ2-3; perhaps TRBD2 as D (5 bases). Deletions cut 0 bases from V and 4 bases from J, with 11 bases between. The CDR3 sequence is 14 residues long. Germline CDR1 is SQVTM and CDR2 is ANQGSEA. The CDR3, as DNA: TGCAGCGTTGAAGATCGTAGAGGGCCAGATACGCAGTATTTT. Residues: CSVEDRRGPDTQYF.

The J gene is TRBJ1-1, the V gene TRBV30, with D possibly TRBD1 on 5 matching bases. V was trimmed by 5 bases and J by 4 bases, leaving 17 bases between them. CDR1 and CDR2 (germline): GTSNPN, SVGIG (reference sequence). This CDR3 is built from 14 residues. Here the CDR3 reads CAWGGPGIGTEAFF. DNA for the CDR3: TGTGCCTGGGGAGGACCAGGGATAGGCACTGAAGCTTTCTTT.

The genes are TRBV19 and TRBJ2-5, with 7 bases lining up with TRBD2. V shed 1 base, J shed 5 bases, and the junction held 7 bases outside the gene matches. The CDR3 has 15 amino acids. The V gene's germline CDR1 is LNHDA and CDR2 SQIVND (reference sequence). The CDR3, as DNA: TGTGCCAGTAGTATAGGAACGGGGGGTGGGGAGACCCAGTACTTC. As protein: CASSIGTGGGETQYF.

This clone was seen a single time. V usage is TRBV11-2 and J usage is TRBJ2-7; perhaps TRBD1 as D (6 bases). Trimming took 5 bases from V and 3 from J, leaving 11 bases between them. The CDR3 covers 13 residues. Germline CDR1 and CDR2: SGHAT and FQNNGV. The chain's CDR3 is CASSHGQNYEQYF. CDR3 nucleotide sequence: TGTGCCAGCAGCCATGGACAGAACTACGAGCAGTACTTC.